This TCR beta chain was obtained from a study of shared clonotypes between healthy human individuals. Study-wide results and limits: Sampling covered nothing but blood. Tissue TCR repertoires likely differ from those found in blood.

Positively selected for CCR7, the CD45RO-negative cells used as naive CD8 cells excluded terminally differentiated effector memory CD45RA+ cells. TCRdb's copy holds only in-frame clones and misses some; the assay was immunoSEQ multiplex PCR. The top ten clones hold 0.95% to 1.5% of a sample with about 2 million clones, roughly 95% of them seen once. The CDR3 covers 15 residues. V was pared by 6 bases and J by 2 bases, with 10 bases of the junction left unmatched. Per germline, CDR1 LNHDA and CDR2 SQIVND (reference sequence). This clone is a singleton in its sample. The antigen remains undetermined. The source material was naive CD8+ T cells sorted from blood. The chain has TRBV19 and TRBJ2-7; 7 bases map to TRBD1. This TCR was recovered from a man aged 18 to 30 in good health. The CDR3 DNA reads TGTGCCAGTAGGCACCGGGACAGCGTCACCTACGAGCAGTACTTC. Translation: CASRHRDSVTYEQYF. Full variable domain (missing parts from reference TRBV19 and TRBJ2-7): DGGITQSPKYLFRKEGQNVTLSCEQNLNHDAMYWYRQDPGQGLRLIYYSQIVNDFQKGDIAEGYSVSREKKESFPLTVTSAQKNPTAFYLCASRHRDSVTYEQYFGPGTRLTVT.